This T cell receptor (beta chain) derives from a study of cytomegalovirus exposure and HLA in healthy donors. Study conclusions and caveats: Specific recognition of CMV antigens was confirmed in vitro for a few chains (all CMV-associated). Cytomegalovirus association was listed for under 200 TCR beta chains. Analysis was performed later, and it showed HLA-associated TCR beta chains to be more clonally expanded than equally common others.

As concerns this clone: Its antigen is unknown.

The study sampled nominally healthy donors, though unrecorded immune exposures were likely. CDR3 length: 14 residues. Trimming cost V 0 bases and J 3 bases, with 10 bases left between them. Germline V gene data show CDR1 as SGHRS and CDR2 as YFSETQ. PCR employed 60 Vbeta and 13 Jbeta primers. TCRdb's copy holds only in-frame clones and misses some; the assay was immunoSEQ multiplex PCR. The data contain 200,000 to 250,000 clones, over 65% of them singletons. The genes are TRBV5-1 and TRBJ2-7; D perhaps matches TRBD2 (6 bases). The source is a woman aged 25 to 39 in good health and CMV-seronegative. Source material: PBMCs. CDR3 sequence: CASSLGSGDYEQYF. The CDR3 DNA reads TGCGCCAGCAGCTTGGGCTCGGGGGACTACGAGCAGTACTTC.